The clone carrying this T cell receptor (beta chain) was seen at least ten times. This CDR3 has 17 residues. J lost 7 bases, V lost 10 bases, and 16 bases had no gene match. TCRdb re-analysed the 5' RACE reads in MiXCR, keeping a single row per CDR3 protein. The data show about 45,000 distinct CDR3 sequences, with 6.5% to 8.5% seen just once and approximately 15% held by the top ten. This sample was included in a study of T cells after yellow fever vaccination. Findings and limits, study-wide: Most clones from primary vaccination were detected again post-booster (approximately 97% CD4, 88% CD8). When the response was secondary, it was weaker but reached its peak faster, day 5 versus 15.

The sequence came from a man aged 30-40 years who received the YFV17D yellow fever vaccine. This rearrangement joins TRBV12-3 or TRBV12-4 to TRBJ2-5; TRBD2 matches 15 bases. Specimen: CD8+ T cells not binding an NS4B(214-222) dextramer, sorted from PBMCs, collected 45 days after the yellow fever booster vaccination. The CDR3: CATHGTSGRKFNGTQYF. The CDR3 bases are TGTGCCACCCACGGGACTAGCGGGAGGAAGTTCAATGGGACCCAGTACTTC.